This T cell receptor beta chain was captured by sequencing in a study of blood T cells in healthy people across ages. Investigators took about 10 milliliters of peripheral blood from every donor. Then a second PCR, running roughly 7 to 11 cycles, was carried out with a sample-barcoded 5' primer and a J-beta primer mix. TCRdb redid the calling of the 5' RACE reads with MiXCR, one entry per CDR3 protein. In the table there are more than 650,000 distinct CDR3 sequences, about a fifth of which are singletons. Whole-study findings and limits: Age brought a roughly linear fall in TCR beta diversity measured per million T cells. With donor CMV status unknown, expanded clonotype changes were possibly confounded.

The sample holds a few counts of this clonotype. Its cognate antigen is unknown. Deletions cut 5 bases from V and 1 base from J, with 14 bases between. CDR1 and CDR2 (germline): SEHNR, FQNEAQ (reference sequence). The CDR3 covers 15 residues. This chain uses TRBV7-9 with TRBJ1-1; possible D gene TRBD1, 5 bases. The sequence came from a man between 70 and 80 years old in good health. Sequencing was performed on blood. CDR3 bases: TGTGCCAGCAGCCGCGGGACGGCGGAGAACACTGAAGCTTTCTTT. Protein: CASSRGTAENTEAFF.